What follows are 22 T cell receptor beta chains derived from one specimen sequenced in a study of T cells in Graves' hyperthyroidism and ophthalmopathy (dated by TCRdb to the late 2010s). Libraries were built with multiplex PCR. TCRdb shows the sequencer as Illumina HiSeq 2000. TCR beta CDR3 regions were amplified from RNA transcripts. A first-round RT-PCR of the TCR CDR3 used the HTBI primer set with the Qiagen OneStep RT-PCR kit. Through fastp at Q25 and MiXCR, TCRdb rebuilt clones from the public reads, retaining in-frame beta chains. Duplicate CDR3 protein sequences are folded into a single record with the most common DNA and genes. The sample contains a few hundred thousand distinct CDR3 sequences, 15% to 20% of them found a single time. 15% of the sample is taken by the ten largest. The sample consisted of blood. Every receptor here comes from a woman between 35 and 50 years old with Graves' ophthalmopathy.

This clonotype came up many times. The chain has TRBV20-1 and TRBJ2-4; D tentatively fits TRBD1 or TRBD2 (5 bases each). CDR1 DFQATT and CDR2 SNEGSKA come from the germline V gene (reference sequence). V was shortened by 3 bases and J by 1 base, with 16 bases between the two germline ends. The CDR3 extends over 16 amino acids. The CDR3 region is CSASDGRGLAKNIQYF. The DNA for the CDR3 is TGCAGTGCTAGTGACGGACGGGGCCTGGCCAAAAACATTCAGTACTTC.

The chain couples TRBV11-1 to TRBJ1-3; D gene unclear. Germline V CDR1 and CDR2: SGHAT, FQDESV (reference sequence). The V gene lost 5 bases and the J gene lost 2 bases, with 7 bases spanning the gap. The CDR3 runs to 13 residues. This CDR3 is CASSVHTGNTIYF. CDR3 bases: TGTGCCAGCAGCGTCCACACTGGAAACACCATATATTTT.

This clonotype was recorded many times. The chain recombines TRBV12-3 or TRBV12-4 with TRBJ2-4; D uncertain. The CDR3 is made up of 13 amino acids. Trimming left V 4 bases short and J 0 bases short, with 4 bases between. The CDR3: CASSSSAKNIQYF. CDR3 nucleotide sequence: TGTGCCAGCAGTTCCTCAGCCAAAAACATTCAGTACTTC.

In its sample, this clonotype was seen many times. The chain carries TRBV9 and TRBJ2-2; D remains unclear. Looked up from germline, CDR1 is SGDLS and CDR2 is YYNGEE. Trimming shortened V by 1 base and J by 5 bases, and 0 bases separated the two germline ends. This CDR3 has 11 residues. CDR3 protein: CASSVTGELFF. The CDR3 nucleotides are TGTGCCAGCAGCGTAACCGGGGAGCTGTTTTTT.

This clonotype was seen many times. The V call is TRBV20-1, the J call TRBJ2-5, with 14 bases matching TRBD2. Germline V lookup: CDR1 DFQATT, CDR2 SNEGSKA (reference sequence). After removal of 1 base from V and 5 bases from J, the junction contained 3 bases not matched to a gene. The CDR3 runs to 15 residues. CDR3 DNA sequence: TGCAGTGCTAGAGCGGGGACTAGCGGGAGTGAGACCCAGTACTTC. Translated: CSARAGTSGSETQYF.

The chain recombines TRBV30 with TRBJ2-7; D unclear. The CDR3 is made up of 9 amino acids. The germline V gene encodes CDR1 GTSNPN and CDR2 SVGIG (reference sequence). V was shortened by 5 bases and J by 3 bases, with 2 bases between the two germline ends. In DNA, the CDR3 is TGTGCCTGGGACTACGAGCAGTACTTC. It codes for CAWDYEQYF.

At least ten counts were recorded for this clonotype. The V call is TRBV5-1, the J call TRBJ2-7; 8 nucleotides line up with TRBD1. The CDR3 is made up of 15 amino acids. The V gene end was trimmed by 0 bases and the J gene end by 4 bases; junction bases not matched to a gene: 6. CDR1 and CDR2 (germline): SGHRS, YFSETQ. CDR3 bases: TGCGCCAGCAGCTTGGTGGCAGGGGGCGCGTACGAGCAGTACTTC. Translation gives CASSLVAGGAYEQYF.

This clonotype occurred many times. DNA of the CDR3: TGCAGCGTTGAAGATACCAGGGTACATGGCTACACCTTC. It codes for CSVEDTRVHGYTF. The chain employs TRBV29-1 and TRBJ1-2, with a possible D match to TRBD1 (5 bases). V was cut by 0 bases and J by 6 bases, with 11 bases left in between. Germline V lookup: CDR1 SQVTM, CDR2 ANQGSEA. The CDR3 extends over 13 amino acids.

This chain uses TRBV28 with TRBJ1-5; D is uncertain. V dropped 5 bases and J dropped 1 base, with 9 bases sitting between them. CDR1 is MDHEN and CDR2 is SYDVKM in the germline V gene. The CDR3 runs 14 residues. The CDR3 loop is CASSGPTSNQPQHF. The CDR3 bases are TGTGCCAGCAGTGGGCCTACGAGCAATCAGCCCCAGCATTTT.

This clonotype was seen repeatedly, ten times or more. The chain has TRBV11-3 and TRBJ1-1; 9 nucleotides line up with TRBD1. Germline loops: CDR1 SGHNT, CDR2 YENEEA. With V trimmed by 4 bases and J by 2 bases, 2 bases remained unmatched. The CDR3 covers 14 residues. CDR3 loop: CASSSDRGNTEAFF. DNA of the CDR3: TGTGCCAGCAGCTCGGACAGGGGAAACACTGAAGCTTTCTTT.

This clonotype was counted ten times or more. The rearrangement uses TRBV24-1 and TRBJ2-7, with a weak D call TRBD1 (6 bases). Germline CDR1 KGHDR, CDR2 SFDVKD. The CDR3 loop spans 12 amino acids. Trimming pared 12 bases from V and 7 bases from J, leaving 18 bases between. The CDR3: CAVGAGFGEQYF. The CDR3 DNA follows: TGTGCCGTGGGGGCAGGATTTGGGGAGCAGTACTTC.

This clonotype was seen repeatedly, ten times or more. The genes are TRBV6-4 and TRBJ2-2; 8 nucleotides line up with TRBD2. Germline CDR1 is MRHNA and CDR2 is SNTAGT. There are 17 residues in the CDR3. V shed 5 bases, J shed 7 bases, and the junction held 15 bases outside the gene matches. The CDR3 is CASSPRVGLAVRGELFF. CDR3 DNA sequence: TGTGCCAGCAGTCCCCGGGTCGGACTAGCTGTTCGCGGGGAGCTGTTTTTT.

This clonotype was detected ten times or more. The chain couples TRBV11-2 to TRBJ2-7; perhaps TRBD1 as D (6 bases). The V and J ends lost 5 bases and 2 bases respectively, with 13 bases between them. Germline loops: CDR1 SGHAT, CDR2 FQNNGV. The CDR3 is made up of 14 amino acids. CDR3 residues: CASSPGRGAYEQYF. CDR3 nucleotide sequence: TGTGCCAGCAGCCCCGGCAGGGGCGCCTACGAGCAGTACTTC.

This clonotype appeared many times. This chain connects TRBV28 to TRBJ2-7; 14 nucleotides align to TRBD2. Germline-derived CDR1 and CDR2 are MDHEN and SYDVKM. V lost 7 bases to trimming and J lost 1 base; unmatched junction nucleotides: 9. The CDR3 is 17 residues long. Written as DNA, the CDR3 is TGTGCCAGCACGGTGGGACTAGCGGGAGTCCGTTCCTACGAGCAGTACTTC. Amino acid sequence: CASTVGLAGVRSYEQYF.

This clonotype was seen at least ten times. This chain joins TRBV4-1 and TRBJ1-5; D gene uncertain. CDR1 and CDR2 (germline): MGHRA, YSYEKL. This CDR3 is built from 15 residues. The V gene lost 0 bases and the J gene lost 5 bases, with 11 bases spanning the gap. This CDR3 reads CASSQEEEGYQPQHF. The CDR3 DNA reads as TGCGCCAGCAGCCAAGAAGAGGAGGGTTATCAGCCCCAGCATTTT.

This clonotype was counted between two and nine times. This chain uses TRBV3-1 with TRBJ1-1, with D tentatively TRBD1 (6 bases). Germline V CDR1 and CDR2: LGHDT, YNNKEL (reference sequence). CDR3 length equals 14 residues. With 3 bases removed from V and 1 base from J, the gap between germline ends came to 9 bases. For the CDR3, the DNA is TGTGCCAGCAGCCATCAGGGGCCGAACACTGAAGCTTTCTTT. Translated, it gives CASSHQGPNTEAFF.

The sample holds many counts of this clonotype. The rearrangement links TRBV9 to TRBJ2-7; TRBD1 or TRBD2 may be the D gene (6 bases each). Trimming cost V 4 bases and J 2 bases, with 16 bases left between them. Germline loops: CDR1 SGDLS, CDR2 YYNGEE. There are 15 residues in the CDR3. CDR3 amino acids: CASSPGAGTTYEQYF. CDR3 nucleotide sequence: TGTGCCAGCAGCCCGGGGGCCGGGACGACCTACGAGCAGTACTTC.

This clonotype showed up many times. The genes are TRBV7-8 and TRBJ1-2; 9 positions agree with TRBD1. The CDR3 runs to 14 residues. CDR1 and CDR2 from the germline V gene are SGHVS and FQNEAQ. V dropped 6 bases and J dropped 7; count of bases not matched to a gene: 9. CDR3 region: CASSTTGGAVGYTF. The CDR3 DNA reads as TGTGCCAGCAGTACAACAGGGGGCGCGGTTGGCTACACCTTC.

This clonotype was seen many times. J is TRBJ2-2 and V is TRBV4-3; TRBD2 aligns across 10 bases. J lost 4 bases, V lost 0 bases, and 8 bases had no gene match. Germline CDR1 is LGHNA and CDR2 is YSLEER. The CDR3 sequence is 18 residues long. CDR3 region: CASSQDLSSGRITGELFF. DNA for the CDR3: TGCGCCAGCAGCCAAGATCTTTCTAGCGGGAGAATCACCGGGGAGCTGTTTTTT.

The V and J genes are TRBV7-2 and TRBJ2-7; no reliable D call. This CDR3 region has 15 residues. Trimming removed 6 bases from V and 0 bases from J, with 15 bases in between. In germline, CDR1 is SGHTA, CDR2 FQGNSA. The CDR3 coding sequence is TGTGCCAGCAGTCAATTTCGTGGGCCCTCCTACGAGCAGTACTTC. As protein: CASSQFRGPSYEQYF.

This clonotype has only a few counts. The chain employs TRBV4-1 and TRBJ2-7, with D unclear. This CDR3 spans 14 amino acids. V was clipped by 4 bases and J by 3 bases, with 13 bases between them. CDR1 MGHRA and CDR2 YSYEKL come from the germline V gene. CDR3 bases: TGCGCCAGCAGCCGACTTCCTATAAACTACGAGCAGTACTTC. Its translation: CASSRLPINYEQYF.

V gene TRBV12-3 or TRBV12-4 combines with J gene TRBJ2-3, with D hard to call. This CDR3 contains 15 residues. Trimming left V 2 bases short and J 2 bases short, with 11 bases between. The chain's CDR3 is CASSLRRVLTDTQYF. The DNA for the CDR3 is TGTGCCAGCAGTTTAAGAAGGGTCCTCACAGATACGCAGTATTTT.